A selection of T cell receptor beta chains follows, all from one sample in a study of multiple sclerosis patients with progressive multifocal leukoencephalopathy. Profiling relied on immunoSEQ multiplex PCR, and the TCRdb table lists in-frame clones only, not all of them. The sample consists of 25,000 to 30,000 clones, around nine tenths of them appearing once. Sequenced material: PBMCs. These receptors were obtained from a human donor with multiple sclerosis. Each CDR3 is given with its conserved first and last residue. Fields, in order: J gene, D gene, V gene, clone size, CDR3 DNA, CDR3 protein. D genes are given only for firm matches. Clone sizes are given selectively: once, few, many, or a class where the clone is expanded.

j_call: TRBJ2-7
d_call: .
v_call: TRBV7-8
clone_size: .
cdr3_nt: TGTGCCAGCAGCTCCCCTGAGCGGTATCACTCCTACGAGCAGTACTTC
cdr3_aa: CASSSPERYHSYEQYF

j_call: TRBJ1-1
d_call: TRBD1
v_call: TRBV4-1
clone_size: .
cdr3_nt: TGCGCCAGCAGCAAGGACAGGGTGACTGAAGCTTTCTTT
cdr3_aa: CASSKDRVTEAFF

j_call: TRBJ1-1
d_call: .
v_call: TRBV18
clone_size: .
cdr3_nt: TGTGCCAGCTTTCCAACCTCCCTGAGGGGCACTGAAGCTTTCTTT
cdr3_aa: CASFPTSLRGTEAFF

j_call: TRBJ2-7
d_call: .
v_call: TRBV19
clone_size: .
cdr3_nt: TGTGCCAGTAGTACGTCACATAGTGCTTACGAGCAGTACTTC
cdr3_aa: CASSTSHSAYEQYF

j_call: TRBJ1-2
d_call: .
v_call: TRBV6-6
clone_size: .
cdr3_nt: TGTGCCAGCAGTTCCCGACAGGTTTATGGCTACACCTTC
cdr3_aa: CASSSRQVYGYTF

j_call: TRBJ1-1
d_call: .
v_call: TRBV6-8
clone_size: .
cdr3_nt: TGTGCCAGCAGTTACGGGAAGAACACTGAAGCTTTCTTT
cdr3_aa: CASSYGKNTEAFF

j_call: TRBJ1-4
d_call: .
v_call: TRBV27
clone_size: .
cdr3_nt: TGTGCCAGCAGTTTATCAAGTTTTAATGAAAAACTGTTTTTT
cdr3_aa: CASSLSSFNEKLFF

j_call: TRBJ2-7
d_call: .
v_call: TRBV27
clone_size: .
cdr3_nt: TGTGCCAGCAGTGCAGGGACGGCTTCCTACGAGCAGTACTTC
cdr3_aa: CASSAGTASYEQYF

j_call: TRBJ1-1
d_call: .
v_call: TRBV7-6
clone_size: .
cdr3_nt: TGTGCCAGCACCCTTAGGGGGGCGTATGGGGGTGAGAACACTGAAGCTTTCTTT
cdr3_aa: CASTLRGAYGGENTEAFF

j_call: TRBJ2-1
d_call: .
v_call: TRBV1
clone_size: .
cdr3_nt: TGCACCAGCAGCCAAGATAAAGGGAGGGATGAGCAGTTCTTC
cdr3_aa: CTSSQDKGRDEQFF

j_call: TRBJ2-6
d_call: .
v_call: TRBV6-5
clone_size: .
cdr3_nt: TGTGCCAGCAGTCGGCCGGGCGTCCTGACTTTC
cdr3_aa: CASSRPGVLTF

j_call: TRBJ1-1
d_call: .
v_call: TRBV6-6
clone_size: .
cdr3_nt: TGTGCCAGCGGGGAAGGGGGGCGCGGTACTGAAGCTTTCTTT
cdr3_aa: CASGEGGRGTEAFF

j_call: TRBJ1-2
d_call: TRBD1
v_call: TRBV30
clone_size: once
cdr3_nt: TGTGCCTGGAGTTTGACAGGGGGACACTATGGCTACACCTTC
cdr3_aa: CAWSLTGGHYGYTF

j_call: TRBJ2-3
d_call: TRBD2
v_call: TRBV28
clone_size: .
cdr3_nt: TGTGCCAGCACCTTGTCTGGTAGCGGGTCCACAGATACGCAGTATTTT
cdr3_aa: CASTLSGSGSTDTQYF

j_call: TRBJ2-3
d_call: .
v_call: TRBV10-3
clone_size: .
cdr3_nt: TGTGCCATCAGTGAGTCCTCCCTCCGGGATACGCAGTATTTT
cdr3_aa: CAISESSLRDTQYF

j_call: TRBJ2-7
d_call: .
v_call: TRBV6-5
clone_size: .
cdr3_nt: TGTGCCAGCACCCGTGGGGTCGGACGCTACGAGCAGTACTTC
cdr3_aa: CASTRGVGRYEQYF

j_call: TRBJ2-5
d_call: .
v_call: TRBV19
clone_size: few
cdr3_nt: TGTGCCAGCGCCTCCGGGACATGGGAGACCCAGTACTTC
cdr3_aa: CASASGTWETQYF

j_call: TRBJ2-7
d_call: TRBD2
v_call: TRBV29-1
clone_size: .
cdr3_nt: TGCAGCGTTTGGGGAGCGGGGGGCAGCTCCTACGAGCAGTACTTC
cdr3_aa: CSVWGAGGSSYEQYF

j_call: TRBJ1-3
d_call: TRBD1
v_call: TRBV9
clone_size: once
cdr3_nt: TGTGCCAGCAGCGTAGCTTTGACAGGGTCGGCTGGAAACACCATATATTTT
cdr3_aa: CASSVALTGSAGNTIYF

j_call: TRBJ1-2
d_call: .
v_call: TRBV28
clone_size: .
cdr3_nt: TGTGCCAGCAGTATGGGAGGATACGGCTACACCTTC
cdr3_aa: CASSMGGYGYTF